The 12 T cell receptor beta chains below were found in one sample sequenced in a study of cytotoxic CD8 clonotypes in ibrutinib-treated CLL. TCRdb keeps only in-frame clones here, not all; method: immunoSEQ multiplex PCR. The sample gives 30,000 to 40,000 clones, more than 65% of which show up once; about 30% is in the top ten. The sequences come from PBMCs, collected before ibrutinib treatment. Source of these receptors: a human donor with chronic lymphocytic leukemia.

V and J are TRBV5-1 and TRBJ2-5; tentative D call: TRBD1 (6 bases). There are 14 residues in the CDR3. Germline V gene sequence: CDR1 SGHRS, CDR2 YFSETQ. The V end was cut by 4 bases, the J end by 6 bases, with 16 bases between. CDR3: CASSQAPGDKTQYF. CDR3 nucleotide sequence: TGCGCCAGCAGCCAGGCGCCCGGGGACAAGACCCAGTACTTC.

The chain links TRBV5-1 to TRBJ2-3, with D perhaps matching TRBD2 (5 bases). CDR1 and CDR2 (germline): SGHRS, YFSETQ. V was shortened by 0 bases and J by 5 bases, with 7 bases between the two germline ends. The CDR3 consists of 13 residues. CDR3 nucleotides: TGCGCCAGCAGCTTGGGGGCGGGAGATACGCAGTATTTT. Amino acid sequence: CASSLGAGDTQYF.

CDR3 nucleotide sequence: TGTGCCTGGAGTGTAGCTAGCGGGGGGCCCTACGAGCAGTACTTC. This codes for CAWSVASGGPYEQYF. This chain links TRBV30 with TRBJ2-7; 11 bases are shared with TRBD2. With V trimmed by 0 bases and J by 2 bases, 3 bases remained unmatched. Per the germline V gene, CDR1 is GTSNPN and CDR2 is SVGIG (reference sequence). The CDR3 totals 15 residues.

In this sample, this clone turned up a few times. V usage is TRBV7-9 and J usage is TRBJ2-3; D gene uncertain. The CDR3 is made up of 15 amino acids. Germline V lookup: CDR1 SEHNR, CDR2 FQNEAQ (reference sequence). Trimming cost V 3 bases and J 2 bases, with 12 bases left between them. The CDR3 DNA follows: TGTGCCAGCAGCTTCGTTCTCTCCCACACAGATACGCAGTATTTT. Its translation is CASSFVLSHTDTQYF.

The genes are TRBV5-6 and TRBJ2-2, with 8 bases aligning to TRBD2. CDR3 length: 16 residues. V lost 4 bases and J lost 5; bases outside the gene matches: 10. Germline-derived CDR1 and CDR2 are SGHDT and YYEEEE. The CDR3 is CASSPWYGRATGELFF. For the CDR3, the DNA is TGTGCCAGCAGCCCATGGTACGGGAGGGCTACCGGGGAGCTGTTTTTT. Supplemented by reference TRBV5-6 and TRBJ2-2, the full variable domain reads DAGVTQSPTHLIKTRGQQVTLRCSPKSGHDTVSWYQQALGQGPQFIFQYYEEEERQRGNFPDRFSGHQFPNYSSELNVNALLLGDSALYLCASSPWYGRATGELFFGEGSRLTVL.

The rearrangement uses TRBV11-2 and TRBJ1-5, with D possibly TRBD1 on 5 matching bases. The CDR3 length is 13 residues. The V end was cut by 4 bases, the J end by 4 bases, with 8 bases between. Germline V gene data show CDR1 as SGHAT and CDR2 as FQNNGV. The CDR3 DNA reads TGTGCCAGCAGCTGGACAAGGAATCAGCCCCAGCATTTT. Translation: CASSWTRNQPQHF.

This clone came up once. This rearrangement joins TRBV30 to TRBJ1-1; D gene unclear. The CDR3 has 11 amino acids. CDR1 is GTSNPN, CDR2 SVGIG, per germline (reference sequence). Trimming took off 2 bases at V and 10 bases at J, with 11 bases between the two ends. The CDR3 sequence is CAWSPRVGAFF. Written as DNA, the CDR3 is TGTGCCTGGAGTCCCCGGGTAGGAGCTTTCTTT.

The J gene is TRBJ1-2, the V gene TRBV6-1; no definite D call. This CDR3 contains 13 residues. The ends were cut back, 8 bases at V and 6 bases at J, with 16 bases in the middle. The V gene's germline CDR1 is MNHNS and CDR2 SASEGT. The DNA for the CDR3 is TGTGCCAGCCTAGGATGGAACTTCAATGGCTACACCTTC. This gives the protein CASLGWNFNGYTF.

J is TRBJ2-2 and V is TRBV11-2; D remains ambiguous. This CDR3 is 12 amino acids long. CDR1 and CDR2 from the germline V gene are SGHAT and FQNNGV. With 3 bases removed from V and 6 bases from J, the gap between germline ends came to 5 bases. In nucleotides, the CDR3 is TGTGCCAGCAGCTTCCCGGCCGGGGAGCTGTTTTTT. Its translation is CASSFPAGELFF.

V gene TRBV7-8 combines with J gene TRBJ2-3; tentatively, D is TRBD2 (5 bases). The germline V gene has CDR1 SGHVS and CDR2 FQNEAQ. This CDR3 spans 16 amino acids. V lost 5 bases, J lost 2 bases, and 17 bases lay in between. The DNA for the CDR3 is TGTGCCAGCAGCGACCTTGGAGGAGTGGCCACAGATACGCAGTATTTT. Its protein product is CASSDLGGVATDTQYF.

The chain has TRBV6-5 and TRBJ2-2; the D gene could be TRBD1 or TRBD2 (6 bases each). V lost 8 bases and J lost 5, with 12 bases in between. Per germline, CDR1 MNHEY and CDR2 SVGAGI. The CDR3 runs 13 residues. The CDR3 region has the DNA TGTGCCAGCCATGGGGGGCTAACCGGGGAGCTGTTTTTT. Its protein is CASHGGLTGELFF.

Relative to its sample, this clone is hyperexpanded. The chain joins TRBV6-5 to TRBJ2-7; 8 bases align to TRBD1. This CDR3 has 13 residues. Germline-derived CDR1 and CDR2 are MNHEY and SVGAGI. With 6 bases clipped from V and 5 bases from J, the junction kept 6 bases outside the gene matches. CDR3 protein: CASSWDRTNEQYF. DNA of the CDR3: TGTGCCAGCAGCTGGGACAGGACCAACGAGCAGTACTTC.